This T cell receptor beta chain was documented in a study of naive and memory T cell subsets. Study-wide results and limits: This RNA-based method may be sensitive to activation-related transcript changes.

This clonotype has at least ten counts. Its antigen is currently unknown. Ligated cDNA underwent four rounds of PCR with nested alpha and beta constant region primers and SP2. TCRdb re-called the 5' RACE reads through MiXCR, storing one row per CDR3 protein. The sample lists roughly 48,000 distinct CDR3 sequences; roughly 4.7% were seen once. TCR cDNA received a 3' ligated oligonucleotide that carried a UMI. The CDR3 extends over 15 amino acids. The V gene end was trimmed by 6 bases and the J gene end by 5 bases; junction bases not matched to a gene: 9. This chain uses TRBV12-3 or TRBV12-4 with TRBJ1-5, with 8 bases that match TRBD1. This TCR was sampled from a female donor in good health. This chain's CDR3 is CASRGGQGTHQPQHF. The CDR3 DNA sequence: TGTGCCAGCAGGGGAGGACAGGGAACGCATCAGCCCCAGCATTTT.